Included here is one T cell receptor (beta chain) sequence, with context. Its target is not known. The authors prepared the TCRbeta library with unique molecular identifiers. TCRdb re-analysed the PCR reads in MiXCR, keeping a single row per CDR3 protein. The sample has some 600,000 distinct CDR3 sequences, roughly 13% seen once. Germline CDR1 and CDR2: SQVTM and ANQGSEA. Trimming took 5 bases from V and 7 from J; bases not matched to a gene: 8. CDR3 length: 14 amino acids. These data belong to a study of T-cell reconstitution after alpha-beta-depleted transplantation in children. Study conclusions and caveats: It was reported that alpha-beta T cells came from several hundred expanded graft clones (about two months after transplant). Some patients' high day-60 TCRbeta diversity was attributed to recipient cells surviving conditioning.

The V and J genes are TRBV29-1 and TRBJ2-5; 12 nucleotides agree with TRBD2. This TCR was sampled from a male patient younger than 18 who had a stem cell transplant for acute myeloid leukemia, so the T cells may come from the graft donor. The sequences come from PBMCs, mostly from graft donor cells, collected 360 days after TCRalphabeta/CD19-depleted stem cell transplant. This chain's CDR3 is CSVRGLAGNVTQYF. The CDR3 nucleotides are TGCAGCGTTAGAGGACTAGCGGGAAATGTGACCCAGTACTTC.